The next 29 T cell receptor beta chains were all read from a single sample in a study of shared clonotypes between healthy human individuals. The assay was immunoSEQ multiplex PCR, and TCRdb's table has in-frame clones only and misses some. The sample includes hundreds of thousands of clones, around two thirds seen only once; the top ten take about 1.8%. The specimen was memory CD4+ T cells sorted from blood. Subset denoted: CD45RA-negative fraction. These receptors were obtained from a woman aged 30 to 39 in good health.

The rearrangement uses TRBV19 and TRBJ1-5; D ambiguous. The germline V gene encodes CDR1 LNHDA and CDR2 SQIVND (reference sequence). Trimming shortened V by 4 bases and J by 0 bases, and 7 bases separated the two germline ends. The CDR3 has 14 residues. CDR3 sequence reads: CASSRIVSNQPQHF. In DNA form, the CDR3 reads TGTGCCAGTAGTAGGATAGTTAGCAATCAGCCCCAGCATTTT. Complete variable domain (other parts from reference TRBV19 and TRBJ1-5): DGGITQSPKYLFRKEGQNVTLSCEQNLNHDAMYWYRQDPGQGLRLIYYSQIVNDFQKGDIAEGYSVSREKKESFPLTVTSAQKNPTAFYLCASSRIVSNQPQHFGDGTRLSIL.

The V and J genes are TRBV30 and TRBJ2-1, with 10 bases matching TRBD2. Trimming at V came to 0 bases and at J to 2 bases, leaving 1 base not matched to a gene. Germline V CDR1 and CDR2: GTSNPN, SVGIG (reference sequence). The CDR3 is 15 amino acids. CDR3 residues: CAWSVTSGAYNEQFF. Here the CDR3 DNA reads TGTGCCTGGAGTGTAACTAGCGGGGCCTACAATGAGCAGTTCTTC.

The V gene is TRBV11-2, the J gene TRBJ1-1; the D gene is possibly TRBD1 (5 bases). The CDR3 length is 13 residues. V gave up 5 bases and J gave up 5 bases, with 12 bases separating them. The germline V gene has CDR1 SGHAT and CDR2 FQNNGV. CDR3 in DNA: TGTGCCAGCAGCCGACAGCGGGATACTGAAGCTTTCTTT. Its translation: CASSRQRDTEAFF.

This chain connects TRBV19 to TRBJ2-1, with D unresolved. The germline V and J ends were trimmed by 5 bases and 9 bases, with 20 bases remaining between them. Germline V gene lookup returns CDR1 LNHDA and CDR2 SQIVND (reference sequence). The CDR3 consists of 15 residues. CDR3 loop: CASSYAEPLYGEQFF. CDR3 DNA sequence: TGTGCCAGTAGTTACGCCGAGCCCCTATATGGTGAGCAGTTCTTC.

This rearrangement joins TRBV6-5 to TRBJ2-7; D remains ambiguous. Trimming left V 5 bases short and J 0 bases short, with 11 bases between. Germline V CDR1 and CDR2: MNHEY, SVGAGI. This CDR3 region has 14 residues. CDR3 DNA sequence: TGTGCCAGCAGTGGACGCTTCAGCTCCTACGAGCAGTACTTC. Translation gives CASSGRFSSYEQYF.

The CDR3 protein is CASSFRAVGRDAKNIQYF. Here the CDR3 DNA reads TGTGCCAGCAGTTTTCGGGCAGTTGGGAGGGACGCCAAAAACATTCAGTACTTC. V is TRBV27 and J is TRBJ2-4, with 7 positions matching TRBD2. Germline assignment: CDR1 MNHEY and CDR2 SMNVEV (reference sequence). The ends lost 3 bases at V and 1 base at J; junction bases unmatched: 12. The CDR3 is made up of 18 amino acids.

The rearrangement joins TRBV6-1 to TRBJ2-3; TRBD2 matches at 7 bases. The V and J ends lost 7 bases and 2 bases, in that order; junction bases with no gene match: 6. This CDR3 has 14 amino acids. The germline gives CDR1 MNHNS, CDR2 SASEGT. CDR3 sequence reads: CASIEGGLTDTQYF. Here the CDR3 DNA reads TGTGCCAGCATCGAGGGAGGGCTCACAGATACGCAGTATTTT.

This clone was seen only once. The V call is TRBV5-4, the J call TRBJ2-7, with D possibly matching TRBD2 (6 bases). The CDR3 covers 13 residues. From germline, CDR1 is SGHNT and CDR2 YYREEE (reference sequence). The V end lost 2 bases, the J end lost 5 bases, and 11 bases lay between the germline ends. The CDR3 region has the DNA TGTGCCAGCAGCTTTACGGGAGTCCACGAGCAGTACTTC. Translation gives CASSFTGVHEQYF.

Notes on this clone: The junction shows a germline mismatch at one end, possibly a read error. The CDR3 DNA sequence: TGTGCCAGCAGTGTATCAGATACGCAGTATTTT. It is translated as CASSVSDTQYF. The genes are TRBV27 and TRBJ2-3; D gene uncertain. Germline CDR1 is MNHEY and CDR2 is SMNVEV (reference sequence). This CDR3 is 11 amino acids long.

This clone has ten or more counts. V and J are TRBV19 and TRBJ2-2, with 11 bases matching TRBD2. Germline CDR1 is LNHDA and CDR2 is SQIVND (reference sequence). The CDR3 sequence is 17 residues long. V lost 11 bases and J lost 0; bases outside the gene matches: 11. CDR3 sequence reads: CASCGLAGGANTGELFF. Written as DNA, the CDR3 is TGTGCCTCCTGCGGCCTAGCGGGGGGCGCGAACACCGGGGAGCTGTTTTTT.

As to this clone: Other DNA sequences in this specimen translate into the identical CDR3. This rearrangement joins TRBV6-1 to TRBJ1-5, with a possible D match to TRBD1 (5 bases). Germline V gives CDR1 MNHNS, CDR2 SASEGT. This CDR3 has 13 residues. Trimming removed 2 bases from V and 6 bases from J, with 8 bases in between. CDR3 in DNA: TGTGCCAGCAGTGAATTGGGGGGTCAGCCCCAGCATTTT. This codes for CASSELGGQPQHF.

The chain joins TRBV5-1 to TRBJ1-1, with D maybe TRBD1 (6 bases). Germline values: CDR1 SGHRS, CDR2 YFSETQ. V was shortened by 4 bases and J by 0 bases, with 13 bases between the two germline ends. There are 15 residues in the CDR3. The DNA of the CDR3 is TGCGCCAGCAGCATCCGGACAGCCATGAACACTGAAGCTTTCTTT. Amino acids: CASSIRTAMNTEAFF.

V usage is TRBV5-1 and J usage is TRBJ1-4; 9 nucleotides line up with TRBD1. Germline V lookup: CDR1 SGHRS, CDR2 YFSETQ. The CDR3 sequence is 15 residues long. The V gene end was trimmed by 4 bases and the J gene end by 7 bases; junction bases not matched to a gene: 8. DNA for the CDR3: TGCGCCAGCAGCGAAGTGACAGGGGGAAGTGAAAAACTGTTTTTT. Translated: CASSEVTGGSEKLFF.

V is TRBV25-1 and J is TRBJ2-7; D tentatively reads TRBD1 or TRBD2 (5 bases each). In germline, CDR1 is MGHDK, CDR2 SYGVNS. The CDR3 runs to 13 residues. V was trimmed by 4 bases and J by 7 bases, leaving 14 bases between them. Here the CDR3 reads CASSGDWDGEQYF. As DNA, the CDR3 is TGTGCCAGCAGTGGCGACTGGGACGGAGAGCAGTACTTC.

The genes are TRBV2 and TRBJ2-1, with D possibly TRBD1 on 5 matching bases. This CDR3 contains 14 residues. Trimming removed 2 bases at V and 6 bases at J, with 11 bases between. Germline V CDR1 and CDR2: SNHLY, FYNNEI. The CDR3 sequence: CASSEQGKANEQFF. CDR3 coding DNA: TGTGCCAGCAGTGAACAGGGAAAGGCCAATGAGCAGTTCTTC.

The chain couples TRBV19 to TRBJ1-2; D gene uncertain. Germline CDR1 LNHDA, CDR2 SQIVND (reference sequence). This CDR3 is 13 amino acids long. V was pared by 11 bases and J by 5 bases, with 18 bases between. Here the CDR3 DNA reads TGTGCCGGGTCCCGCGGGAGGGATTATGGCTACACCTTC. It yields the protein CAGSRGRDYGYTF.

The chain joins TRBV10-1 to TRBJ2-3, with 9 bases aligning to TRBD2. CDR3 size: 15 residues. Losses at the gene ends were 6 bases for V and 2 bases for J; bases not matched to a gene: 6. Germline values: CDR1 WNHNN, CDR2 SYGVQD (reference sequence). The CDR3: CASRASGDNTDTQYF. CDR3 nucleotide sequence: TGCGCCAGCAGGGCTAGCGGGGACAACACAGATACGCAGTATTTT.

The rearrangement links TRBV30 to TRBJ2-2, with D unclear. CDR1 is GTSNPN, CDR2 SVGIG, per germline (reference sequence). V was trimmed by 3 bases and J by 3 bases, leaving 5 bases between them. CDR3 size: 12 residues. CDR3 protein: CAWRGYTGELFF. The CDR3 bases are TGTGCCTGGAGAGGGTACACCGGGGAGCTGTTTTTT.

The J gene is TRBJ2-2, the V gene TRBV25-1; D unclear. V lost 5 bases, J lost 4 bases, and 8 bases lay in between. The CDR3 totals 13 residues. Looked up from germline, CDR1 is MGHDK and CDR2 is SYGVNS. CDR3 sequence: CASSLPGTGELFF. CDR3 nucleotides: TGTGCCAGCAGTCTCCCAGGCACCGGGGAGCTGTTTTTT. Full variable domain (outside the CDR3, taken from reference TRBV25-1 and TRBJ2-2): EADIYQTPRYLVIGTGKKITLECSQTMGHDKMYWYQQDPGMELHLIHYSYGVNSTEKGDLSSESTVSRIRTEHFPLTLESARPSHTSQYLCASSLPGTGELFFGEGSRLTVL.

The chain recombines TRBV5-1 with TRBJ2-1, with a weak D call TRBD1 (6 bases). Trimming removed 2 bases from V and 8 bases from J, with 11 bases in between. Germline V gene sequence: CDR1 SGHRS, CDR2 YFSETQ. This CDR3 comprises 13 residues. CDR3 protein: CASSFQGYDEQFF. DNA of the CDR3: TGCGCCAGCAGCTTTCAGGGGTATGATGAGCAGTTCTTC.

This chain connects TRBV19 to TRBJ2-3; D not resolved. The CDR3 loop spans 16 amino acids. Germline CDR1 LNHDA, CDR2 SQIVND (reference sequence). V dropped 1 base and J dropped 6 bases, with 17 bases sitting between them. The chain's CDR3 is CASSIGSGHETDTQYF. CDR3 bases: TGTGCCAGTAGTATAGGTTCGGGCCATGAGACGGATACGCAGTATTTT.

The CDR3 coding sequence is TGTGCCAGTAGATACCTCCAGGGTAACTATGGCTACACCTTC. Translating gives CASRYLQGNYGYTF. The gene calls are TRBV19 and TRBJ1-2; D perhaps matches TRBD1 (5 bases). Between the trimmed V and J ends, which lost 6 bases and 1 base, there was a span of 12 bases. The CDR3 is made up of 14 amino acids. Germline V CDR1 and CDR2: LNHDA, SQIVND (reference sequence).

The V call is TRBV11-2, the J call TRBJ2-1, with TRBD2 matching over 11 bases. Germline V gene sequence: CDR1 SGHAT, CDR2 FQNNGV. The CDR3 has 17 residues. V gave up 5 bases and J gave up 3 bases; unmatched junction bases: 9. CDR3 loop: CASSARGTSGHYNEQFF. Written as DNA, the CDR3 is TGTGCCAGCAGCGCAAGAGGGACTAGCGGCCACTACAATGAGCAGTTCTTC.

The chain recombines TRBV27 with TRBJ2-1, with D unclear. Germline V gene sequence: CDR1 MNHEY, CDR2 SMNVEV (reference sequence). V dropped 6 bases and J dropped 4 bases, with 4 bases sitting between them. This CDR3 has 11 amino acids. CDR3 DNA sequence: TGTGCCAGCAGAGATTACAATGAGCAGTTCTTC. This codes for CASRDYNEQFF.

The chain couples TRBV7-9 to TRBJ1-2, with D unclear. Trimming removed 1 base at V and 4 bases at J, with 16 bases between. The CDR3 totals 16 residues. The germline V gene encodes CDR1 SEHNR and CDR2 FQNEAQ (reference sequence). The CDR3 DNA reads TGTGCCAGCAGCTTAGACAGTGCGGGGAGTCGCTATGGCTACACCTTC. Translating gives CASSLDSAGSRYGYTF.

The V gene is TRBV7-3, the J gene TRBJ1-5; a weak D match, TRBD1 (6 bases). V lost 0 bases to trimming and J lost 1 base, with 7 bases between them. The CDR3 spans 15 residues. Germline V lookup: CDR1 SGHTA, CDR2 FQGTGA. CDR3 sequence: CASSLTGGSNQPQHF. DNA of the CDR3: TGTGCCAGCAGCTTAACAGGGGGAAGCAATCAGCCCCAGCATTTT.

A few counts support this clone. CDR3 sequence: CASSQIPSTSRGTDTQYF. CDR3 DNA: TGTGCCAGCTCCCAGATCCCTAGTACAAGTAGAGGAACAGATACGCAGTATTTT. The chain employs TRBV18 and TRBJ2-3; no clear D gene. This CDR3 is 18 amino acids long. CDR1 is KGHSH, CDR2 LQKENI, per germline. Between the trimmed V and J ends, which lost 6 bases and 3 bases, there was a span of 25 bases.

As regards this clone: The sample has other DNA sequences that encode this CDR3 too. The chain is built from TRBV7-6 and TRBJ2-7, with D unresolved. The length of the CDR3 is 13 residues. Germline CDR1 reads SGHVS; CDR2 reads FNYEAQ. Between the trimmed V and J ends, which lost 1 base and 2 bases, there was a span of 6 bases. The DNA for the CDR3 is TGTGCCAGCAGCTTAGGTCTAGCCTACGAGCAGTACTTC. This sequence encodes CASSLGLAYEQYF.

Notes on this clone: Other DNA sequences in the sample encode the same CDR3. This chain joins TRBV19 and TRBJ1-1, with D unclear. This CDR3 comprises 13 residues. Trimming stripped 3 bases from V and 2 bases from J, with 7 bases between. Germline V CDR1 and CDR2: LNHDA, SQIVND (reference sequence). The CDR3 protein is CASSILVNTEAFF. The CDR3 DNA reads TGTGCCAGTAGTATTCTGGTCAACACTGAAGCTTTCTTT. The full variable domain, completed using reference TRBV19 and TRBJ1-1, is DGGITQSPKYLFRKEGQNVTLSCEQNLNHDAMYWYRQDPGQGLRLIYYSQIVNDFQKGDIAEGYSVSREKKESFPLTVTSAQKNPTAFYLCASSILVNTEAFFGQGTRLTVV.